Described below is a single TCR beta chain sequence and its context. Its antigen remains unidentified. The V and J ends lost 7 bases and 4 bases respectively, with 19 bases between them. Germline assignment: CDR1 LNHDA and CDR2 SQIVND (reference sequence). CDR3 length: 15 amino acids. The entry originates in a study of cytomegalovirus exposure and HLA in healthy donors. Study observations and caveats: In a later analysis, several top co-occurrence clusters appeared linked to parvovirus B19, influenza, CMV and Epstein-Barr virus.

Use of 60 Vbeta and 13 Jbeta primers characterized the PCR. Generated by immunoSEQ multiplex PCR, the TCRdb table keeps only in-frame clones and is missing some. The data hold about 210,000 clones, with 87% observed a single time. The sequenced material came from PBMCs. This sequence was found in a boy younger than 10 in good health and CMV-seronegative. The chain is built from TRBV19 and TRBJ1-1, with D unresolved. The CDR3 region has the DNA TGTGCCAGTATCCTAGGAGGGAAGGCCAGCACTGAAGCTTTCTTT. Its translation is CASILGGKASTEAFF.